This T cell receptor (beta chain) came from a study of blood T cell repertoires in COVID-19. How the authors handled the data: It was from reference gene primer amplification that nucleated cell counts were estimated. The data were produced by immunoSEQ multiplex PCR, yet TCRdb's version contains in-frame clones alone and is incomplete. The V and J calls and the clone size are those of that table, but D and trimming were determined from the DNA. The table records around 12,000 clones, about 89% of them present only once. The CDR3 covers 14 residues. J was trimmed by 1 base and V by 4 bases; bases with no gene match: 2. Germline V CDR1 and CDR2: SGHRS, YFSETQ.

The sample taken for sequencing was peripheral blood. The sequence derives from a woman in her fifties or sixties with active COVID-19. The chain is built from TRBV5-1 and TRBJ1-1; TRBD1 agrees at 9 bases. The CDR3 loop reads CASSRDRANTEAFF. In DNA form, the CDR3 reads TGCGCCAGCAGCAGGGACAGGGCGAACACTGAAGCTTTCTTT.